This TCR beta chain is from a study of T-cell memory formation after mild COVID-19. J was trimmed by 7 bases and V by 4 bases; bases with no gene match: 6. CDR1 is SGDLS and CDR2 is YYNGEE in the germline V gene. The CDR3 extends over 13 amino acids. This clonotype was seen many times. MiXCR, applied by TCRdb to the 5' RACE reads, yields one record per CDR3 protein. The table records about 470,000 distinct CDR3 sequences, nearly 25% of them present only once. The source is an adult woman who had mild COVID-19 (a few samples of this study predate the infection). Cell type and time point are not known. The specimen sequenced was PBMCs or a T cell subset sorted from them (not recorded which). The V and J genes are TRBV9 and TRBJ2-7; 9 nucleotides line up with TRBD1. This chain's CDR3 is CASSPGTGLEQYF. CDR3 DNA: TGTGCCAGCAGCCCCGGGACAGGGTTAGAGCAGTACTTC. The variable domain in full, with the rest retrieved from reference TRBV9 and TRBJ2-7, is DSGVTQTPKHLITATGQRVTLRCSPRSGDLSVYWYQQSLDQGLQFLIQYYNGEERAKGNILERFSAQQFPDLHSELNLSSLELGDSALYFCASSPGTGLEQYFGPGTRLTVT.